These 25 T cell receptor beta chains were sequenced from one sample in a study of cytomegalovirus exposure and HLA in healthy donors. Both 60 Vbeta primers and 13 Jbeta primers went into the PCR. Method: immunoSEQ multiplex PCR; TCRdb's copy keeps in-frame clones and lacks some. Found here are approximately 240,000 clones, approximately 84% of them singletons; the top ten hold roughly 0.58%. The specimen sequenced was PBMCs. The receptor source for this set is a woman between 40 and 50 years old in good health and CMV-seronegative.

V is TRBV7-3 and J is TRBJ2-7; D call uncertain. The V end was cut by 1 base, the J end by 5 bases, with 9 bases between. The CDR3 totals 13 residues. Germline V gene data show CDR1 as SGHTA and CDR2 as FQGTGA. The CDR3 here is CASSLIGADEQYF. DNA of the CDR3: TGTGCCAGCAGCTTAATAGGAGCCGACGAGCAGTACTTC.

This clone was counted a few times. The V gene is TRBV10-3, the J gene TRBJ2-3; TRBD1 matches at 8 bases. The CDR3 sequence is 15 residues long. Trimming removed 3 bases from V and 8 bases from J; junction bases left unmatched: 10. Per germline, CDR1 ENHRY and CDR2 SYGVKD. CDR3 DNA: TGTGCCATCAGTGATCGGGACAGGATTGAGGGTACGCAGTATTTT. Its protein product is CAISDRDRIEGTQYF.

The rearrangement links TRBV27 to TRBJ1-4; weak D call: TRBD1 (6 bases). Germline V gene lookup returns CDR1 MNHEY and CDR2 SMNVEV (reference sequence). The V end lost 6 bases, the J end lost 1 base, and 9 bases lay between the germline ends. The CDR3 totals 14 residues. The CDR3, as DNA: TGTGCCAGCAGGTTACAGGGAACTAATGAAAAACTGTTTTTT. This sequence encodes CASRLQGTNEKLFF.

The chain joins TRBV4-3 to TRBJ2-1; D unresolved. In germline, CDR1 is LGHNA, CDR2 YSLEER. Trimming took 0 bases from V and 10 from J, leaving 7 bases between them. This CDR3 has 12 residues. CDR3 sequence (DNA): TGCGCCAGCAGCCAAGATCGTCGGGAGCAGTTCTTC. It encodes CASSQDRREQFF.

The rearrangement links TRBV6-5 to TRBJ2-1; unclear D gene. This CDR3 comprises 13 residues. Germline CDR1 and CDR2: MNHEY and SVGAGI. With 0 bases removed from V and 12 bases from J, the gap between germline ends came to 12 bases. The CDR3 sequence: CASSYSPGQMQFF. In nucleotides, the CDR3 is TGTGCCAGCAGTTACTCTCCTGGTCAGATGCAGTTCTTC.

This clone came up once. The genes are TRBV6-6 and TRBJ1-5; D remains unclear. Germline CDR1 reads MNHNY; CDR2 reads SVGAGI (reference sequence). Trimming removed 1 base at V and 1 base at J, with 11 bases between. The CDR3 covers 16 residues. The CDR3 loop reads CASSYFSGRSNQPQHF. CDR3 DNA: TGTGCCAGCAGTTACTTTTCTGGCCGAAGCAATCAGCCCCAGCATTTT.

The chain uses TRBV5-1 and TRBJ1-4, with D unresolved. Trimming removed 0 bases at V and 8 bases at J, with 11 bases between. The CDR3 runs to 14 residues. Germline assignment: CDR1 SGHRS and CDR2 YFSETQ. This chain's CDR3 is CASSLADFGEKLFF. CDR3 DNA sequence: TGCGCCAGCAGCTTGGCCGACTTCGGGGAAAAACTGTTTTTT.

V gene TRBV29-1 combines with J gene TRBJ2-3; D is perhaps TRBD1 (5 bases). The CDR3 runs 15 residues. Germline V gene sequence: CDR1 SQVTM, CDR2 ANQGSEA. Trimming pared 1 base from V and 8 bases from J, leaving 19 bases between. The CDR3 protein is CSVEGDKGPTATQYF. CDR3 nucleotides: TGCAGCGTTGAAGGGGATAAGGGGCCTACGGCTACGCAGTATTTT.

This chain uses TRBV11-2 with TRBJ1-1; D might be TRBD1 (5 bases). The ends were cut back, 5 bases at V and 0 bases at J, with 7 bases in the middle. The length of the CDR3 is 13 residues. Germline lookup yields CDR1 SGHAT and CDR2 FQNNGV. The CDR3: CASSMTVNTEAFF. DNA for the CDR3: TGTGCCAGCAGCATGACAGTGAACACTGAAGCTTTCTTT.

The V call is TRBV5-1, the J call TRBJ2-1; TRBD2 aligns across 12 bases. V lost 4 bases and J lost 9; bases outside the gene matches: 14. The germline V gene has CDR1 SGHRS and CDR2 YFSETQ. The CDR3 has 17 residues. CDR3 in amino acids: CASSPNPTSGGPTEQFF. The CDR3 region has the DNA TGCGCCAGCAGCCCGAACCCAACTAGCGGGGGGCCTACTGAGCAGTTCTTC.

This rearrangement joins TRBV19 to TRBJ2-6; 8 bases agree with TRBD1. This CDR3 region has 17 residues. V dropped 4 bases and J dropped 0; count of bases not matched to a gene: 5. Germline CDR1 reads LNHDA; CDR2 reads SQIVND (reference sequence). The CDR3 DNA is TGTGCCAGTAGTAGCCGGACAGGGCTCTCTGGGGCCAACGTCCTGACTTTC. It specifies CASSSRTGLSGANVLTF.

V and J are TRBV2 and TRBJ1-4, with D possibly being TRBD1 (6 bases). V gave up 2 bases and J gave up 5 bases, with 12 bases separating them. Germline CDR1 SNHLY, CDR2 FYNNEI. The CDR3 has 15 residues. The CDR3 spells CASSESGRGNEKLFF. In nucleotides, the CDR3 is TGTGCCAGCAGTGAATCAGGCAGGGGAAATGAAAAACTGTTTTTT.

This chain links TRBV18 with TRBJ1-4; D remains ambiguous. Trimming took 3 bases from V and 5 from J, leaving 10 bases between them. In germline, CDR1 is KGHSH, CDR2 LQKENI. The CDR3 sequence is 14 residues long. The CDR3 coding sequence is TGTGCCAGCTCACCTCGAGGTCCAAATGAAAAACTGTTTTTT. This sequence encodes CASSPRGPNEKLFF.

The chain recombines TRBV7-3 with TRBJ2-3; perhaps TRBD2 as D (7 bases). The germline V gene has CDR1 SGHTA and CDR2 FQGTGA. Trimming stripped 0 bases from V and 4 bases from J, with 20 bases between. This CDR3 is built from 18 residues. The CDR3 DNA sequence: TGTGCCAGCAGCTTAACGAGCTCTCGGGGGGCCGGCGCAGATACGCAGTATTTT. This gives the protein CASSLTSSRGAGADTQYF.

The chain combines TRBV29-1 with TRBJ2-3, with 15 bases lining up with TRBD2. The V segment lost 2 bases and the J segment 8 bases; nucleotides outside the gene matches: 2. Germline-derived CDR1 and CDR2 are SQVTM and ANQGSEA. The CDR3 runs to 14 residues. The CDR3 is CSVERTSGGATQYF. As DNA, the CDR3 is TGCAGCGTTGAACGGACTAGCGGGGGGGCTACGCAGTATTTT.

The chain is built from TRBV18 and TRBJ1-5; 7 bases agree with TRBD1. This CDR3 comprises 14 residues. Germline V gene data show CDR1 as KGHSH and CDR2 as LQKENI. V trimming: 6 bases; J trimming: 7 bases; junction bases outside the gene matches: 9. The CDR3 reads CASSRGQVNQPQHF. The DNA of the CDR3 is TGTGCCAGCTCGCGAGGACAGGTAAACCAGCCCCAGCATTTT.

This clone has a handful of counts. Here the CDR3 reads CASSLGRHMRNSPLHF. CDR3 nucleotides: TGTGCCAGCAGCTTGGGAAGGCATATGCGGAATTCACCCCTCCACTTT. The chain recombines TRBV5-6 with TRBJ1-6; D is ambiguous. Trimming pared 0 bases from V and 7 bases from J, leaving 14 bases between. Germline V gives CDR1 SGHDT, CDR2 YYEEEE. The CDR3 spans 16 residues. Drawing the rest from reference TRBV5-6 and TRBJ1-6, the complete variable domain is DAGVTQSPTHLIKTRGQQVTLRCSPKSGHDTVSWYQQALGQGPQFIFQYYEEEERQRGNFPDRFSGHQFPNYSSELNVNALLLGDSALYLCASSLGRHMRNSPLHFGNGTRLTVT.

This rearrangement joins TRBV9 to TRBJ1-2; 11 nucleotides match TRBD1. Trimming cost V 0 bases and J 6 bases; bases outside gene matches: 1. The CDR3 is made up of 14 amino acids. Germline V gives CDR1 SGDLS, CDR2 YYNGEE. CDR3 in DNA: TGTGCCAGCAGCGTAGTGGGACAGGGGGATGGCTACACCTTC. It specifies CASSVVGQGDGYTF.

The chain links TRBV5-4 to TRBJ1-6; 7 positions agree with TRBD1. This CDR3 has 15 amino acids. Germline V gene sequence: CDR1 SGHNT, CDR2 YYREEE (reference sequence). Losses at the gene ends were 0 bases for V and 8 bases for J; bases not matched to a gene: 5. CDR3 in amino acids: CASSLVGTDHSPLHF. CDR3 DNA: TGTGCCAGCAGCTTGGTGGGGACAGACCATTCACCCCTCCACTTT.

CDR3 in amino acids: CASSELEGEGQPQHF. Here the CDR3 DNA reads TGTGCCAGCAGTGAACTTGAAGGGGAAGGTCAGCCCCAGCATTTT. The rearrangement uses TRBV6-1 and TRBJ1-5, with a possible D match to TRBD1 (5 bases). Germline CDR1 and CDR2: MNHNS and SASEGT. The CDR3 has 15 amino acids. Trimming left V 2 bases short and J 6 bases short, with 14 bases between.

The genes are TRBV18 and TRBJ1-3, with D unclear. The CDR3 totals 13 residues. From germline, CDR1 is KGHSH and CDR2 LQKENI. V was cut by 3 bases and J by 6 bases, with 9 bases left in between. CDR3 protein: CASSPQEENTIYF. In DNA form, the CDR3 reads TGTGCCAGCTCACCCCAGGAGGAAAACACCATATATTTT.

The V call is TRBV29-1, the J call TRBJ2-3, with D possibly being TRBD1 (7 bases). Trimming shortened V by 0 bases and J by 3 bases, and 16 bases separated the two germline ends. The CDR3 extends over 16 amino acids. Germline values: CDR1 SQVTM, CDR2 ANQGSEA. The CDR3 is CSVEEWRGRRTDTQYF. In nucleotides, the CDR3 is TGCAGCGTTGAAGAATGGAGGGGGCGGCGAACAGATACGCAGTATTTT.

DNA for the CDR3: TGTGCCAGCCGGTCTCCGGGGGTAGGGGTCAAGGAGACCCAGTACTTC. Protein product: CASRSPGVGVKETQYF. The chain carries TRBV6-6 and TRBJ2-5, with D possibly matching TRBD2 (6 bases). The germline gives CDR1 MNHNY, CDR2 SVGAGI (reference sequence). The CDR3 covers 16 residues. V gave up 8 bases and J gave up 5 bases, with 24 bases separating them.

V gene TRBV5-1 combines with J gene TRBJ2-2, with a tentative D call TRBD1 (6 bases). The CDR3 has 15 amino acids. Trimming shortened V by 3 bases and J by 6 bases, and 15 bases separated the two germline ends. Germline CDR1 and CDR2: SGHRS and YFSETQ. DNA for the CDR3: TGCGCCAGCAGCTGGGGACCAGGGGACCCCGGGGAGCTGTTTTTT. Translation: CASSWGPGDPGELFF.

Details on this clone: A junction boundary mismatches the germline segment, possibly from a read error. This rearrangement joins TRBV5-6 to TRBJ1-2; D remains ambiguous. The CDR3 loop spans 12 amino acids. Germline V CDR1 and CDR2: SGHDT, YYEEEE. This CDR3 reads CASSLASGGYPF. CDR3 DNA sequence: TGTGCCAGCAGCTTGGCTAGTGGTGGCTACCCCTTC. The full variable domain, its missing parts supplied by reference TRBV5-6 and TRBJ1-2, is DAGVTQSPTHLIKTRGQQVTLRCSPKSGHDTVSWYQQALGQGPQFIFQYYEEEERQRGNFPDRFSGHQFPNYSSELNVNALLLGDSALYLCASSLASGGYPFGSGTRLTVV.